This is a list of T cell receptor beta chains from one sample in a study of T cell responses to AZD1222 COVID-19 vaccine. Generated by immunoSEQ multiplex PCR, the TCRdb table keeps only in-frame clones and is missing some. In the table there are about 180,000 clones, around 88% of which are singletons. The specimen comprised peripheral blood, sampled on day 0 of AZD1222 vaccination. The origin of the receptors is an adult in good health. CDR3s include the opening cysteine and the closing phenylalanine or tryptophan. D genes are given only for firm matches. Clone size appears in some rows only: once, few, many, or a class for an expanded clone.

CDR3nt,CDR3aa,abundance,j_gene,len,d_gene,v_gene
TGTGCCAGCAGCCCTTTACCTCCATCCGGGACAGGGGGCGATGGCTACACCTTC,CASSPLPPSGTGGDGYTF,NA,TRBJ1-2,18,TRBD1,TRBV6-2/TRBV6-3
TGTGCCAGCAGTATAAACAGGAACTGGCCCCTCCACTTT,CASSINRNWPLHF,NA,TRBJ1-6,13,NA,TRBV6-5
TGTGCCGGCCGGACAGTTTACTATGGCTACACCTTC,CAGRTVYYGYTF,NA,TRBJ1-2,12,NA,TRBV6-4
TGTGCCAGCAGTTCGCTGGCGGGGAGACTTACTTTCTCAGATACGCAGTATTTT,CASSSLAGRLTFSDTQYF,NA,TRBJ2-3,18,NA,TRBV6-2/TRBV6-3
TGTGCCACCAGCAGACGCGACCCGATGCGCGGGAATGAGCAGTTCTTC,CATSRRDPMRGNEQFF,NA,TRBJ2-1,16,NA,TRBV15
TGTGCCACCAGCAGAGATAAACCCGGGGGCTCCTACAATGAGCAGTTCTTC,CATSRDKPGGSYNEQFF,NA,TRBJ2-1,17,NA,TRBV15
TGTGCCAGCAGCGCCTCCTACAGGGGGCGGAAAGAGACCCAGTACTTC,CASSASYRGRKETQYF,NA,TRBJ2-5,16,TRBD1,TRBV9
TGTGCCAGCAGCTTACATGACAGCTCGGCTGGCTACACCTTC,CASSLHDSSAGYTF,NA,TRBJ1-2,14,NA,TRBV13
TGTGCCAGCAGTGAAGGGGGCAGACCACCCCTCCACTTT,CASSEGGRPPLHF,NA,TRBJ1-6,13,NA,TRBV6-1
TGTGCCAGCAGTAGACAGGTAGGAGAGACCCAGTACTTC,CASSRQVGETQYF,NA,TRBJ2-5,13,NA,TRBV27
TGTGCCAGCAGCTCGGGCCGAGGGGTCCAAGAGACCCAGTACTTC,CASSSGRGVQETQYF,NA,TRBJ2-5,15,NA,TRBV7-3
TGTGCCAGTAGTAACAGCGGTTCCAATGAGCAGTTCTTC,CASSNSGSNEQFF,NA,TRBJ2-1,13,NA,TRBV19
TGTGCCAGCAGCCAAGATATCGACAATGAGCAGTTCTTC,CASSQDIDNEQFF,NA,TRBJ2-1,13,NA,TRBV3-1/TRBV3-2
TGTGCCAGCACCGAATCTATGGGACGTGGCTACACCTTC,CASTESMGRGYTF,NA,TRBJ1-2,13,NA,TRBV28
TGTGCCAGCAGTTATCAGAACAGGGGGTTCGGGGTATACTTC,CASSYQNRGFGVYF,NA,TRBJ2-5,14,TRBD1,TRBV6-5
TGTGCCAGCAGGACCCACTTGACGAGCTCCTATAATTCACCCCTCCACTTT,CASRTHLTSSYNSPLHF,NA,TRBJ1-6,17,NA,TRBV27
TGTGCCAGCAGCGTCGGGCTAACCTACGAGCAGTACTTC,CASSVGLTYEQYF,NA,TRBJ2-7,13,NA,TRBV9
TGCAGCGATCTAGTCCCGGGACAGAGAAACTATGGCTACACCTTC,CSDLVPGQRNYGYTF,NA,TRBJ1-2,15,TRBD1,TRBV29-1
TGTGCCAGCAGCTTCTCCGGAGGAGGGGGGACTGAAGCTTTCTTT,CASSFSGGGGTEAFF,NA,TRBJ1-1,15,NA,TRBV5-5
TGTGCCAGCAGTCCAACGGGACTAGCGGGTGTGAATACGCAGTATTTT,CASSPTGLAGVNTQYF,NA,TRBJ2-3,16,TRBD2,TRBV28
TGTGCCAGCAGCTTAGCAGTGCGGGACACTGAAGCTTTCTTT,CASSLAVRDTEAFF,few,TRBJ1-1,14,NA,TRBV7-2
TGTGCCAGCAGCTCCGGGACAGGGATCTACGGCTACACCTTC,CASSSGTGIYGYTF,NA,TRBJ1-2,14,TRBD1,TRBV7-9
TGTGCCAGCAGCCTCCAGCGGGGACAAGAGACCCAGTACTTC,CASSLQRGQETQYF,NA,TRBJ2-5,14,TRBD2,TRBV7-2
TGTGCCAGCTCAGGGGACAGGGGGATCGAGCAGTACTTC,CASSGDRGIEQYF,once,TRBJ2-7,13,TRBD1,TRBV18
TGTGCCAGCAGCTCTAGTGCAGGGACAGGGAATGAGCCCCAGCATTTT,CASSSSAGTGNEPQHF,NA,TRBJ1-5,16,TRBD1,TRBV7-8
TGTGCCAGCACCCAGGGCGCAGGGATCTATGAAAAACTGTTTTTT,CASTQGAGIYEKLFF,NA,TRBJ1-4,15,NA,TRBV6-5
TGTGCCAGCAGCCCGACACGAAACAAGAATGAGCAGTTCTTC,CASSPTRNKNEQFF,NA,TRBJ2-1,14,NA,TRBV7-3
TGTGCCAGCAGCGTAGGTGGGGACTATGGCTACACCTTC,CASSVGGDYGYTF,NA,TRBJ1-2,13,NA,TRBV9
TGCAGCGACCTGAGAGGGGGGGCAGATACGCAGTATTTT,CSDLRGGADTQYF,NA,TRBJ2-3,13,NA,TRBV29-1
TGTGCCAGCAGTTACTCGACAGGGGAACCGGAAAAACTGTTTTTT,CASSYSTGEPEKLFF,NA,TRBJ1-4,15,TRBD1,TRBV6-5
TGCGCCAGCAGTGTTGTCGTAACAGTCCGAAGCTATGGCTACACCTTC,CASSVVVTVRSYGYTF,NA,TRBJ1-2,16,NA,TRBV10-1
TGTGCCAGCAGCCAAGGGTACGAGCAGTACTTC,CASSQGYEQYF,few,TRBJ2-7,11,NA,TRBV3-1/TRBV3-2
TGCGCCAGCAGCTTGGCAGGTACGGGATTAGCGCAGCACTTC,CASSLAGTGLAQHF,NA,TRBJ2-7,14,NA,TRBV5-1
TGTGCCACCAGAGTACCGGGGAACTATGGCTACACCTTC,CATRVPGNYGYTF,once,TRBJ1-2,13,NA,TRBV15
TGTGCCAGCAGCTCCCAGGGAGGGCAGCCCCAGCATTTT,CASSSQGGQPQHF,NA,TRBJ1-5,13,NA,TRBV7-9
TGCGCCAGCAGCCGGGCCGGCGTAGAGACCCAGTACTTC,CASSRAGVETQYF,NA,TRBJ2-5,13,NA,TRBV5-1
TGTGCCAGCAGCTTGTGGGTACTCGGGAACACATTGAATGAGCAGTTCTTC,CASSLWVLGNTLNEQFF,NA,TRBJ2-1,17,NA,TRBV5-4
TGTGCCAGCAGTTACACAGGGAACCAGCCCCAGCATTTT,CASSYTGNQPQHF,NA,TRBJ1-5,13,NA,TRBV6-2/TRBV6-3
TGTGCCTGGACGGGGACGGACTTCTACGAGCAGTACTTC,CAWTGTDFYEQYF,NA,TRBJ2-7,13,NA,TRBV30
TGCGCCAGCAGCCAAGATGAACTAGCGCACAATGAGCAGTTCTTC,CASSQDELAHNEQFF,NA,TRBJ2-1,15,TRBD2,TRBV4-1
TGTGCCAGCAGATTTAACTGCGGGACATACACTGGGGGTGGCTACACCTTC,CASRFNCGTYTGGGYTF,NA,TRBJ1-2,17,NA,TRBV6-7
TGCGCCAGCCGCAGACAGGATGCCTACGAGCAGTACTTC,CASRRQDAYEQYF,NA,TRBJ2-7,13,NA,TRBV5-1
TGTGCCAGCAGTCGAGGGACTAGCGGGATACCGAGCACAGATACGCAGTATTTT,CASSRGTSGIPSTDTQYF,once,TRBJ2-3,18,NA,TRBV12-1
TGCGCCAGCAGCTTGGAGGCAGGGATGTTTTATGGCTACACCTTC,CASSLEAGMFYGYTF,NA,TRBJ1-2,15,NA,TRBV5-1
TGTGCCAGCGTCTCTAGTAGTGGATGGCTGCAGGAGTACTTC,CASVSSSGWLQEYF,once,TRBJ2-7,14,NA,TRBV5-6
TGTGCCAGTAGCCCGCGGGCATATTGGGAAAAACTGTTTTTT,CASSPRAYWEKLFF,NA,TRBJ1-4,14,NA,TRBV19
TGTGCCAGCATGGGGCTCGTCGGAGATACGCAGTATTTT,CASMGLVGDTQYF,NA,TRBJ2-3,13,NA,TRBV6-6
TGCGCCAGCAGCGTGGGACAGGGGACTGAGGCTTTCTTT,CASSVGQGTEAFF,NA,TRBJ1-1,13,TRBD1,TRBV5-1
TGTGCCAGTAATCCGGGACTAGGATTATCAGATACGCAGTATTTT,CASNPGLGLSDTQYF,NA,TRBJ2-3,15,TRBD2,TRBV19
TGTGCCAGCAGTTGGGCGAACTTTTGCAGGCAGCTCTCCTACGAGCAGTACTTC,CASSWANFCRQLSYEQYF,NA,TRBJ2-7,18,NA,TRBV6-7
TGTGCCAGCAGTTTATCAGGGGTCGAGCAGTACTTC,CASSLSGVEQYF,NA,TRBJ2-7,12,NA,TRBV27
TGCAGTGCTAGTGGGGGAGCCGTCTACGAGCAGTACTTC,CSASGGAVYEQYF,NA,TRBJ2-7,13,NA,TRBV20-1